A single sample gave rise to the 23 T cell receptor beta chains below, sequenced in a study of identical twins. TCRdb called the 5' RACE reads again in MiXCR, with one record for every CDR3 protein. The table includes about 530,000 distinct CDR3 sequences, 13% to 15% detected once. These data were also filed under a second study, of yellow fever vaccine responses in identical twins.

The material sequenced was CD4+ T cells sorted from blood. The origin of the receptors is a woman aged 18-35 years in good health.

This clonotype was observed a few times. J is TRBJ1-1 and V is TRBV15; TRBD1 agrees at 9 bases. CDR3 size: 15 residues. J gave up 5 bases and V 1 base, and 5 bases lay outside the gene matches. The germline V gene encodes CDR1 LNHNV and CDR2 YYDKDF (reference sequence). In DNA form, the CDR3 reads TGTGCCACCAGCAGAGCGACAGGGGGTGAGACTGAAGCTTTCTTT. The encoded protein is CATSRATGGETEAFF.

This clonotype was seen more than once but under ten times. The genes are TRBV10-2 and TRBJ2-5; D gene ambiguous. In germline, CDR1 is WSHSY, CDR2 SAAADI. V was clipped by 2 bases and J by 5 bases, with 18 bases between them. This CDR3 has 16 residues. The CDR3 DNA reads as TGCGCCAGCAGTGAGGAGCAGACTCGTCCCAGGGAGACCCAGTACTTC. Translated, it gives CASSEEQTRPRETQYF.

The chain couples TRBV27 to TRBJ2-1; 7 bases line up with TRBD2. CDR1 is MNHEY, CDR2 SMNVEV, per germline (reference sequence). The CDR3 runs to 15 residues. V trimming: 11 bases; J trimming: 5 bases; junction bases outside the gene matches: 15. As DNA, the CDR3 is TGTGCCTATTTACCCTCGGGGGGATGGAACAATGAGCAGTTCTTC. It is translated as CAYLPSGGWNNEQFF.

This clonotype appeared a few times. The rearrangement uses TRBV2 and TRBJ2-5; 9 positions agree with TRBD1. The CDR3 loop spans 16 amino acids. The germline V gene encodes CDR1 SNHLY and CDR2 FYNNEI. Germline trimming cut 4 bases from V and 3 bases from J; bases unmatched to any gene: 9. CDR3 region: CASSVRGQGPKETQYF. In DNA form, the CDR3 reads TGTGCCAGCAGTGTCCGGGGACAGGGACCTAAAGAGACCCAGTACTTC.

The CDR3 bases are TGCAGTGCCACGACTAGGGTCAACACAGATACGCAGTATTTT. Translating gives CSATTRVNTDTQYF. The chain is built from TRBV20-1 and TRBJ2-3, with a tentative D call TRBD2 (6 bases). The CDR3 length is 14 residues. Per the germline V gene, CDR1 is DFQATT and CDR2 is SNEGSKA (reference sequence). The germline V and J ends were trimmed by 6 bases and 2 bases, with 15 bases remaining between them.

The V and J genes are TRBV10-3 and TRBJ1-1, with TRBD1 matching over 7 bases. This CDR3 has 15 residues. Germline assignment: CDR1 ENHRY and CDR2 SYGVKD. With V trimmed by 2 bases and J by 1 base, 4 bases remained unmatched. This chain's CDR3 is CAISETTGANTEAFF. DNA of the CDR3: TGTGCCATCAGTGAGACAACAGGGGCGAACACTGAAGCTTTCTTT.

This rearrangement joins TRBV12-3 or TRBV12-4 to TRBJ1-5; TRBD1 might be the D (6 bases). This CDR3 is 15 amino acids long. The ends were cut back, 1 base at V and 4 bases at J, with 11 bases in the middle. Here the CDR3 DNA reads TGTGCCAGCAGTTTAGAGGACAGCTCAAATCAGCCCCAGCATTTT. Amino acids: CASSLEDSSNQPQHF.

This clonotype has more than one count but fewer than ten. This CDR3 reads CASSQDSLARETQYF. The DNA for the CDR3 is TGTGCCAGCAGCCAAGATAGCCTAGCGAGGGAGACCCAGTACTTC. This chain links TRBV3-1 with TRBJ2-5; the D gene is possibly TRBD2 (6 bases). With 0 bases removed from V and 5 bases from J, the gap between germline ends came to 13 bases. The CDR3 has 15 amino acids. In germline, CDR1 is LGHDT, CDR2 YNNKEL (reference sequence).

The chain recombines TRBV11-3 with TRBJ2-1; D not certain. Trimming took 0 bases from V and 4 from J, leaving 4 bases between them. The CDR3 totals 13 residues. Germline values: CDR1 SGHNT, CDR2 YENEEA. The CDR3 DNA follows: TGTGCCAGCAGCTTAGATATGTACAATGAGCAGTTCTTC. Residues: CASSLDMYNEQFF.

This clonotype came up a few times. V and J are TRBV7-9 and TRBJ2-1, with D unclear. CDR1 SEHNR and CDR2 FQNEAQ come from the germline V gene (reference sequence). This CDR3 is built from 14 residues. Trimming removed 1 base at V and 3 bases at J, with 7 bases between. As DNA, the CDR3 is TGTGCCAGCAGCTTAGTTGAGGTCTACAATGAGCAGTTCTTC. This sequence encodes CASSLVEVYNEQFF.

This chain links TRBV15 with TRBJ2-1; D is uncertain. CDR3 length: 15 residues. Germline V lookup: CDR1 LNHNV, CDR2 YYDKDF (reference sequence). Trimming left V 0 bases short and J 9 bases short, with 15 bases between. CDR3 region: CATSRDELALGEQFF. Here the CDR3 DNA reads TGTGCCACCAGCAGAGATGAGTTAGCTTTGGGTGAGCAGTTCTTC.

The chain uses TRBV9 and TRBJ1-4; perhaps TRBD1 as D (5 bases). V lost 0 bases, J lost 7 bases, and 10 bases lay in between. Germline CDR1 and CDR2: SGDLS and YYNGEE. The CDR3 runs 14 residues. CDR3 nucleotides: TGTGCCAGCAGCGTAGCAGGGTCTGGTGAAAAACTGTTTTTT. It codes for CASSVAGSGEKLFF.

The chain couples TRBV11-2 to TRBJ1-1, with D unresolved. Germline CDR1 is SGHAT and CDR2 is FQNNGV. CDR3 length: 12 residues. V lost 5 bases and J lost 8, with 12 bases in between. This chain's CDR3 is CASSALRVEAFF. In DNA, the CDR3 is TGTGCCAGCAGCGCCCTCAGAGTCGAAGCTTTCTTT.

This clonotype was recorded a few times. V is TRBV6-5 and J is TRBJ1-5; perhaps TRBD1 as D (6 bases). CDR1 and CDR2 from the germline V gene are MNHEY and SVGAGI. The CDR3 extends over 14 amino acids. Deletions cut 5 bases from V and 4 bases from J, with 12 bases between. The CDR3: CASSHRDINQPQHF. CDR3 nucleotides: TGTGCCAGCAGTCACCGGGACATTAATCAGCCCCAGCATTTT.

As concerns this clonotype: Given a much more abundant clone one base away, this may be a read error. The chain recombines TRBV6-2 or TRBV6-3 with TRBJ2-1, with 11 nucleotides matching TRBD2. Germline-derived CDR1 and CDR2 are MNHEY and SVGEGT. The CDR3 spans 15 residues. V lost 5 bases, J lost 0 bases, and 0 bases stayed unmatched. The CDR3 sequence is CASSTSGGSYNEQFF. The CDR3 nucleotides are TGTGCCAGCAGTACTAGCGGGGGCTCCTACAATGAGCAGTTCTTC.

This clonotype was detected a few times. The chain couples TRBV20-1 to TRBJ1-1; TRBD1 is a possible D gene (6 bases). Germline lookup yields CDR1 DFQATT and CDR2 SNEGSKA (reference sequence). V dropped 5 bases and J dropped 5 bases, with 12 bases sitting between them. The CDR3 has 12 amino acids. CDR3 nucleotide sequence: TGCAGTGCTGAGGACAGTGGGACTGAAGCTTTCTTT. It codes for CSAEDSGTEAFF.

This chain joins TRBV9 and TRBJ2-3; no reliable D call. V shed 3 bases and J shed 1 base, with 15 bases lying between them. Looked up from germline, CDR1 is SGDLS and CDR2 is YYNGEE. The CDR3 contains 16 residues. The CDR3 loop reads CASSETMRSGTDTQYF. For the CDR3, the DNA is TGTGCCAGCAGCGAGACAATGCGGTCGGGCACAGATACGCAGTATTTT.

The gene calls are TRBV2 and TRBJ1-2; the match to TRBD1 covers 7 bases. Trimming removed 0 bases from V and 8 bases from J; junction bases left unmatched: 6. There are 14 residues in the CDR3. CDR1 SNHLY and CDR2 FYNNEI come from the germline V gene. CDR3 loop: CASSEATGALGYTF. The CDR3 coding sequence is TGTGCCAGCAGTGAAGCCACAGGGGCCTTAGGCTACACCTTC.

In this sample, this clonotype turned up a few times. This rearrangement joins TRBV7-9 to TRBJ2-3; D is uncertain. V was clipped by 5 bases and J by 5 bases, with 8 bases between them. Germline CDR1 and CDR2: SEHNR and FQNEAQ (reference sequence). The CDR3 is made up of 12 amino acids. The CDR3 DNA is TGTGCCAGCAGCAAATGGGTAGATACGCAGTATTTT. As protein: CASSKWVDTQYF.

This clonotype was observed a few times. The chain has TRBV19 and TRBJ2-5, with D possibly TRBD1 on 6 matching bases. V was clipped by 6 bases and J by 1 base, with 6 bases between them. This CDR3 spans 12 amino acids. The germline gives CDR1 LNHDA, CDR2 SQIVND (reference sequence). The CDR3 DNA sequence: TGTGCCAGTAGGGACAGCCAAGAGACCCAGTACTTC. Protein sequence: CASRDSQETQYF.

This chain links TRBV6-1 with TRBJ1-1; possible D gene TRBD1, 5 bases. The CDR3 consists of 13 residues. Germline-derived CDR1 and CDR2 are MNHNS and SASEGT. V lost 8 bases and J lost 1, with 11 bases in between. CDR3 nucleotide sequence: TGTGCCAGCTCGGGACGCGGGAACACTGAAGCTTTCTTT. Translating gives CASSGRGNTEAFF.

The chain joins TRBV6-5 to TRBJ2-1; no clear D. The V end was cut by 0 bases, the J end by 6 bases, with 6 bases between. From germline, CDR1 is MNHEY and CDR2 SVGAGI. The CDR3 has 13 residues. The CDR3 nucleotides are TGTGCCAGCAGTTACTCGCCGACCAATGAGCAGTTCTTC. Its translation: CASSYSPTNEQFF.

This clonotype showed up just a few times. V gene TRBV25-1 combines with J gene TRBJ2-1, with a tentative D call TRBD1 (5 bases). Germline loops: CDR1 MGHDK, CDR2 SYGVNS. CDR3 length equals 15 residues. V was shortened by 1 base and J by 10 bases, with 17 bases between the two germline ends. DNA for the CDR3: TGTGCCAGCAGTGAATTGTCAGGGCTTGGGCGGGAGCAGTTCTTC. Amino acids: CASSELSGLGREQFF.